Shown below are 32 T cell receptor beta chains from a single sample sequenced in a study of blood T cell repertoires in COVID-19. Assay: immunoSEQ multiplex PCR; the TCRdb copy retains only in-frame clones and omits some. This sample has 55,000 to 90,000 clones, with more than 85% found just once. Input material: peripheral blood. The receptors were gathered from a man in his sixties or seventies with active COVID-19.

The V gene is TRBV25-1, the J gene TRBJ1-2; weak D call: TRBD1 (5 bases). Per the germline V gene, CDR1 is MGHDK and CDR2 is SYGVNS. This CDR3 spans 13 amino acids. Trimming removed 7 bases at V and 2 bases at J, with 11 bases between. Written as DNA, the CDR3 is TGTGCCAGCACCCAGCGGGACAACTATGGCTACACCTTC. This gives the protein CASTQRDNYGYTF.

This rearrangement joins TRBV4-2 to TRBJ2-7; the D gene is possibly TRBD1 (6 bases). The length of the CDR3 is 12 residues. V was shortened by 1 base and J by 8 bases, with 9 bases between the two germline ends. CDR1 and CDR2 (germline): LGHNA, YNFKEQ. DNA of the CDR3: TGTGCCAGCAGCCAAGGGACAGCCCAGCAGTACTTC. This encodes CASSQGTAQQYF.

The gene calls are TRBV7-2 and TRBJ2-7; D is unresolved. Trimming stripped 5 bases from V and 4 bases from J, with 9 bases between. The CDR3 spans 12 residues. Germline CDR1 is SGHTA and CDR2 is FQGNSA. CDR3 amino acids: CASSPTGYEQYF. In nucleotides, the CDR3 is TGTGCCAGCAGCCCCACCGGGTACGAGCAGTACTTC.

The chain is built from TRBV4-2 and TRBJ1-1; D is undetermined. Deletions cut 0 bases from V and 3 bases from J, with 11 bases between. CDR1 LGHNA and CDR2 YNFKEQ come from the germline V gene. This CDR3 region has 15 residues. The CDR3 reads CASSQEVGVYTEAFF. The CDR3 DNA reads TGTGCCAGCAGCCAAGAGGTCGGTGTGTACACTGAAGCTTTCTTT.

V is TRBV6-2 or TRBV6-3 and J is TRBJ1-1; 9 positions match TRBD1. This CDR3 comprises 19 residues. Germline V lookup: CDR1 MNHEY, CDR2 SVGEGT. The V segment lost 2 bases and the J segment 0 bases; nucleotides outside the gene matches: 13. The CDR3 here is CASSYPLPGQGHMNTEAFF. As DNA, the CDR3 is TGTGCCAGCAGTTACCCCCTACCGGGACAGGGACACATGAACACTGAAGCTTTCTTT.

The rearrangement links TRBV29-1 to TRBJ2-5, with 11 bases aligning to TRBD2. Germline V lookup: CDR1 SQVTM, CDR2 ANQGSEA. Germline trimming cut 7 bases from V and 9 bases from J; bases unmatched to any gene: 10. This CDR3 contains 13 residues. CDR3: CSGALAGVGSQYF. For the CDR3, the DNA is TGCAGCGGTGCACTAGCGGGAGTGGGGTCCCAGTACTTC.

As to this clone: Other DNA sequences in the same sample also yield this CDR3. The V call is TRBV19, the J call TRBJ2-3, with D possibly TRBD2 on 6 matching bases. Trimming left V 5 bases short and J 4 bases short, with 13 bases between. The germline gives CDR1 LNHDA, CDR2 SQIVND (reference sequence). This CDR3 comprises 14 residues. CDR3 in amino acids: CASSLSGGADTQYF. Here the CDR3 DNA reads TGTGCCAGTAGTTTGTCAGGAGGGGCAGATACGCAGTATTTT.

This clone was counted once. V gene TRBV19 combines with J gene TRBJ2-3; 14 bases map to TRBD2. Germline trimming cut 2 bases from V and 0 bases from J; bases unmatched to any gene: 4. There are 18 residues in the CDR3. Germline CDR1 and CDR2: LNHDA and SQIVND (reference sequence). DNA for the CDR3: TGTGCCAGTAGTATACCCCGACTAGCGGGAGGGAGCACAGATACGCAGTATTTT. It codes for CASSIPRLAGGSTDTQYF.

This sequence joins TRBV5-1 and TRBJ2-3; D may be TRBD1 (6 bases). V was shortened by 9 bases and J by 0 bases, with 17 bases between the two germline ends. Germline V CDR1 and CDR2: SGHRS, YFSETQ. The length of the CDR3 is 15 residues. The CDR3, as DNA: TGCGCCAATCTACAGGGCCCCCATAGCACAGATACGCAGTATTTT. Its protein is CANLQGPHSTDTQYF.

The chain links TRBV11-2 to TRBJ2-7; 8 bases fit TRBD2. The CDR3 is 15 amino acids. Trimming cost V 2 bases and J 0 bases; bases outside gene matches: 3. The germline V gene encodes CDR1 SGHAT and CDR2 FQNNGV. The DNA of the CDR3 is TGTGCCAGCAGCTTAAGCGGGGGAAGCTCCTACGAGCAGTACTTC. Its protein product is CASSLSGGSSYEQYF.

The J gene is TRBJ2-7, the V gene TRBV19, with TRBD2 matching over 10 bases. J was trimmed by 2 bases and V by 6 bases; bases with no gene match: 13. This CDR3 contains 17 residues. CDR1 is LNHDA, CDR2 SQIVND, per germline (reference sequence). CDR3 loop: CASSRAASGSSTYEQYF. The CDR3 region has the DNA TGTGCCAGTAGCAGGGCGGCTAGCGGGAGCTCGACCTACGAGCAGTACTTC.

This clone was seen more than once but under ten times. The J gene is TRBJ2-7, the V gene TRBV4-2, with 10 bases aligning to TRBD1. The V and J ends lost 6 bases and 0 bases, in that order; junction bases with no gene match: 5. The CDR3 has 15 amino acids. The V gene's germline CDR1 is LGHNA and CDR2 YNFKEQ. The CDR3 protein is CASRRTGGSSYEQYF. The CDR3 DNA reads TGTGCCAGCAGACGGACAGGGGGGAGCTCCTACGAGCAGTACTTC.

J is TRBJ1-2 and V is TRBV19, with D tentatively TRBD1 (6 bases). The length of the CDR3 is 15 residues. V was trimmed by 6 bases and J by 5 bases, leaving 19 bases between them. The germline V gene has CDR1 LNHDA and CDR2 SQIVND (reference sequence). The CDR3 here is CASSPSGVPIYGYTF. DNA of the CDR3: TGTGCCAGTAGCCCCTCAGGGGTCCCCATTTATGGCTACACCTTC.

DNA of the CDR3: TGTGCCGCCCTCCCCAGGGATTTCGACGAGCAGTACTTC. This translates into CAALPRDFDEQYF. The V gene is TRBV28, the J gene TRBJ2-7; D is perhaps TRBD1 (5 bases). CDR3 length equals 13 residues. Germline assignment: CDR1 MDHEN and CDR2 SYDVKM. V was pared by 11 bases and J by 5 bases, with 19 bases between.

In its sample, this clone was seen once. V is TRBV24-1 and J is TRBJ2-5, with a tentative D call TRBD2 (7 bases). The CDR3 sequence is 13 residues long. V lost 9 bases to trimming and J lost 1 base, with 11 bases between them. CDR1 and CDR2 (germline): KGHDR, SFDVKD. CDR3 protein: CATQRGGQETQYF. CDR3 DNA sequence: TGTGCCACCCAGAGGGGGGGCCAAGAGACCCAGTACTTC.

In this sample, this clone turned up once. This chain uses TRBV9 with TRBJ2-2, with D possibly being TRBD2 (5 bases). The ends were cut back, 0 bases at V and 1 base at J, with 10 bases in the middle. The CDR3 covers 16 residues. Germline V lookup: CDR1 SGDLS, CDR2 YYNGEE. This chain's CDR3 is CASSVASGLNTGELFF. The CDR3 DNA follows: TGTGCCAGCAGCGTAGCCAGCGGTTTGAACACCGGGGAGCTGTTTTTT.

The chain employs TRBV10-3 and TRBJ2-7, with 10 bases lining up with TRBD2. The CDR3 totals 18 residues. Germline V gene sequence: CDR1 ENHRY, CDR2 SYGVKD. Trimming cost V 3 bases and J 2 bases; bases outside gene matches: 13. CDR3 sequence (DNA): TGTGCCATCAGTGACCCCCGAAAGACTAGCGGGCCCACCTACGAGCAGTACTTC. Its translation: CAISDPRKTSGPTYEQYF.

The genes are TRBV7-8 and TRBJ1-2; no definite D call. Germline CDR1 and CDR2: SGHVS and FQNEAQ. CDR3 size: 15 residues. Trimming removed 5 bases at V and 8 bases at J, with 21 bases between. The CDR3 coding sequence is TGTGCCAGCAGCCCCCGGGGAGGGTCAGTCTTGGGCTACACCTTC. It codes for CASSPRGGSVLGYTF. The full variable domain, with the rest looked up from reference TRBV7-8 and TRBJ1-2, is GAGVSQSPRYKVAKRGQDVALRCDPISGHVSLFWYQQALGQGPEFLTYFQNEAQLDKSGLPSDRFFAERPEGSVSTLKIQRTQQEDSAVYLCASSPRGGSVLGYTFGSGTRLTVV.

In this sample, this clone turned up a few times. The chain joins TRBV2 to TRBJ2-1; a possible D gene is TRBD2 (6 bases). The ends were cut back, 6 bases at V and 4 bases at J, with 16 bases in the middle. The CDR3 totals 15 residues. CDR1 is SNHLY, CDR2 FYNNEI, per germline. CDR3 bases: TGTGCCAGCAGGCCCCGGGACTCCCCATACAATGAGCAGTTCTTC. It codes for CASRPRDSPYNEQFF.

The CDR3 sequence is CASSLQLVPDTQYF. Here the CDR3 DNA reads TGTGCCAGCAGTTTACAGCTAGTCCCAGATACGCAGTATTTT. J is TRBJ2-3 and V is TRBV27; the D is unclear. The germline V gene encodes CDR1 MNHEY and CDR2 SMNVEV (reference sequence). This CDR3 is built from 14 residues. V lost 2 bases to trimming and J lost 4 bases, with 10 bases between them.

The chain carries TRBV3-1 (or the pseudogene TRBV3-2) and TRBJ2-2; 9 bases map to TRBD1. The CDR3 length is 15 residues. The junction had 5 bases not matched to a gene; V was cut back by 4 bases and J by 5 bases. In germline, CDR1 is LGHDT, CDR2 YNNKEL (reference sequence). The CDR3 coding sequence is TGTGCCAGCAGCCGGGACAGGGTAGGGACCGGGGAGCTGTTTTTT. Translated, it gives CASSRDRVGTGELFF.

A few counts support this clone. The V and J genes are TRBV3-1 (or the pseudogene TRBV3-2) and TRBJ2-1; D not certain. The CDR3 is made up of 11 amino acids. Germline V lookup: CDR1 LGHDT, CDR2 YNNKEL (reference sequence). V dropped 3 bases and J dropped 5 bases, with 2 bases sitting between them. CDR3 coding DNA: TGTGCCAGCAGCCACGACAATGAGCAGTTCTTC. Translating it yields CASSHDNEQFF.

The chain employs TRBV9 and TRBJ1-1; 7 bases match TRBD1. V trimming: 4 bases; J trimming: 1 base; junction bases outside the gene matches: 16. The CDR3 covers 18 residues. The germline V gene encodes CDR1 SGDLS and CDR2 YYNGEE. The CDR3 region has the DNA TGTGCCAGCAGCCGTAGTCCCCGCGGCACAGGGGCGAACACTGAAGCTTTCTTT. Protein: CASSRSPRGTGANTEAFF.

The chain links TRBV13 to TRBJ2-1; 12 nucleotides match TRBD2. Germline-derived CDR1 and CDR2 are PRHDT and FYEKMQ (reference sequence). CDR3 length: 16 amino acids. V lost 5 bases and J lost 10; bases outside the gene matches: 12. The chain's CDR3 is CASSTSLAGGRREQFF. The CDR3 region has the DNA TGTGCCAGCAGCACGTCACTAGCGGGAGGCCGCCGGGAGCAGTTCTTC.

The J gene is TRBJ2-3, the V gene TRBV7-2, with 8 bases matching TRBD2. The CDR3 is 16 amino acids. Germline V gives CDR1 SGHTA, CDR2 FQGNSA. V gave up 0 bases and J gave up 6 bases; unmatched junction bases: 8. DNA of the CDR3: TGTGCCAGCAGCTTAGCGGCAGCGGGAGTTGCGGATACGCAGTATTTT. It codes for CASSLAAAGVADTQYF.

A few counts support this clone. The gene calls are TRBV9 and TRBJ2-5, with D unclear. V was shortened by 1 base and J by 5 bases, with 9 bases between the two germline ends. The CDR3 contains 13 residues. CDR1 and CDR2 from the germline V gene are SGDLS and YYNGEE. In DNA form, the CDR3 reads TGTGCCAGCAGCGTATTCCCCCGGGAGACCCAGTACTTC. This codes for CASSVFPRETQYF.

The V and J genes are TRBV20-1 and TRBJ2-7; 9 bases fit TRBD1. Per germline, CDR1 DFQATT and CDR2 SNEGSKA (reference sequence). Trimming at V came to 6 bases and at J to 6 bases, leaving 3 bases not matched to a gene. There are 11 residues in the CDR3. CDR3: CSATGGPEQYF. CDR3 sequence (DNA): TGCAGTGCCACAGGGGGCCCCGAGCAGTACTTC.

This clone appeared a few times. The CDR3, as DNA: TGTGCCAGCAGCCCGGGGAGAGTGAACACTGAAGCTTTCTTT. Its protein product is CASSPGRVNTEAFF. The genes are TRBV5-6 and TRBJ1-1; unclear D gene. The CDR3 totals 14 residues. CDR1 and CDR2 (germline): SGHDT, YYEEEE. The germline V and J ends were trimmed by 4 bases and 0 bases, with 10 bases remaining between them.

This rearrangement joins TRBV5-1 to TRBJ2-6; D unresolved. Germline values: CDR1 SGHRS, CDR2 YFSETQ. V lost 4 bases and J 0 bases, leaving 14 bases between the germline ends. The CDR3 is made up of 17 amino acids. The CDR3 nucleotides are TGCGCCAGCAGCCCGGAAGGAGCTACCTCTGGGGCCAACGTCCTGACTTTC. Translated, it gives CASSPEGATSGANVLTF.

The chain uses TRBV7-9 and TRBJ2-3, with D uncertain. The germline gives CDR1 SEHNR, CDR2 FQNEAQ (reference sequence). The CDR3 sequence is 12 residues long. Trimming removed 5 bases at V and 5 bases at J, with 8 bases between. The chain's CDR3 is CASSPTGDTQYF. The DNA for the CDR3 is TGTGCCAGCAGCCCCACGGGAGATACGCAGTATTTT.

V usage is TRBV5-5 and J usage is TRBJ2-1, with TRBD2 as a possible D gene (6 bases). The CDR3 runs 16 residues. The V gene's germline CDR1 is SGHKS and CDR2 YYEKEE (reference sequence). The V end lost 4 bases, the J end lost 0 bases, and 14 bases lay between the germline ends. The chain's CDR3 is CASSTRTSSSYNEQFF. For the CDR3, the DNA is TGTGCCAGCAGCACACGCACTAGCAGCTCCTACAATGAGCAGTTCTTC.

The gene calls are TRBV6-6 and TRBJ1-1; no reliable D call. The germline gives CDR1 MNHNY, CDR2 SVGAGI (reference sequence). The length of the CDR3 is 13 residues. V dropped 0 bases and J dropped 2 bases, with 4 bases sitting between them. CDR3 bases: TGTGCCAGCAGTTACTCACAAAACACTGAAGCTTTCTTT. Residues: CASSYSQNTEAFF.